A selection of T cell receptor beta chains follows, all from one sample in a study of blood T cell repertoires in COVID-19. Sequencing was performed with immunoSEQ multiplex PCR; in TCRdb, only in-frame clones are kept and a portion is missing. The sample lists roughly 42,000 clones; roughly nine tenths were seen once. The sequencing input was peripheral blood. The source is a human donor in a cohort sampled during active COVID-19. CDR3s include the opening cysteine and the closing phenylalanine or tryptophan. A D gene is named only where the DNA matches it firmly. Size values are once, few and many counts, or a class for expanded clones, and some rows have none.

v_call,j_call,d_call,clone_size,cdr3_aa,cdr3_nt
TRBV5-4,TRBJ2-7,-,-,CASSLGAGVGSTYEQYF,TGTGCCAGCAGCCTGGGGGCCGGGGTAGGGAGCACCTACGAGCAGTACTTC
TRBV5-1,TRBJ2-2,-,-,CASRGGSATGELFF,TGCGCCAGCAGAGGTGGCAGCGCAACCGGGGAGCTGTTTTTT
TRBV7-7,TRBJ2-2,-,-,CASSPSPATGELFF,TGTGCTAGCAGCCCTAGTCCTGCCACCGGGGAGCTGTTTTTT
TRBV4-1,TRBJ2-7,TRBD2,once,CASSQREWGEQYF,TGCGCCAGCAGCCAGCGGGAGTGGGGCGAGCAGTACTTC
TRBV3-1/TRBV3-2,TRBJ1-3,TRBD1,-,CASSPLSRGPRNTIYF,TGTGCCAGCAGCCCCTTGAGTAGGGGGCCTCGAAACACCATATATTTT
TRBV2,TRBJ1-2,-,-,CASSTANYGYTF,TGTGCCAGCTCAACGGCTAACTATGGCTACACCTTC
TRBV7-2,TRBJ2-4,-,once,CASSYQPGVDIQYF,TGTGCCAGCAGCTATCAACCGGGGGTAGACATTCAGTACTTC
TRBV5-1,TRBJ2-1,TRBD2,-,CASSLRASGGNNEQFF,TGCGCCAGCAGCCTTAGGGCTAGCGGGGGGAACAATGAGCAGTTCTTC
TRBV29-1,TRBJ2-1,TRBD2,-,CSVDLGLADNEQFF,TGCAGCGTTGATCTGGGACTAGCGGACAATGAGCAGTTCTTC
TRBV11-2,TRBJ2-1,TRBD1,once,CASSLGGGPYNEQFF,TGTGCCAGCAGCTTAGGAGGGGGCCCCTACAATGAGCAGTTCTTC
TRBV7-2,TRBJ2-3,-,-,CASSLRELGGTQYF,TGTGCCAGCAGCTTGCGGGAACTCGGGGGTACGCAGTATTTT
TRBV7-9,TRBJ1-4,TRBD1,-,CASSSNRDRAYEKLFF,TGTGCCAGCAGCTCCAACCGGGACAGGGCTTATGAAAAACTGTTTTTT
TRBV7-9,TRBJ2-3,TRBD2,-,CASSSAGREATDTQYF,TGTGCCAGCAGCTCGGCCGGGCGGGAGGCCACAGATACGCAGTATTTT
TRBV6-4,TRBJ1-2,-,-,CASSPAPGEPSSYTF,TGTGCCAGCAGCCCCGCCCCCGGGGAGCCGTCGAGCTACACCTTC
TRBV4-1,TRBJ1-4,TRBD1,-,CASSQALGGKEKLFF,TGCGCCAGCAGCCAAGCCCTAGGGGGCAAAGAAAAACTGTTTTTT
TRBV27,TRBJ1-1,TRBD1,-,CASSLRQGEAFF,TGTGCCAGCAGCCTCCGACAGGGGGAAGCTTTCTTT
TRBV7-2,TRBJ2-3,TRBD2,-,CASSSRLAGGLGAQYF,TGTGCCAGCAGCTCGAGACTAGCGGGGGGGCTGGGGGCGCAGTATTTT
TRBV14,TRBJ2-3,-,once,CASSRRSQTRGRDTQYF,TGTGCCAGCAGCCGGAGGTCCCAGACTAGGGGACGAGATACGCAGTATTTT
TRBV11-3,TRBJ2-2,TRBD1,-,CASSPGQAFGGELFF,TGTGCCAGCAGCCCGGGACAGGCTTTTGGCGGGGAGCTGTTTTTT
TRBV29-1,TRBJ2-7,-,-,CSVGYSYEQYF,TGCAGCGTTGGCTATTCCTACGAGCAGTACTTC
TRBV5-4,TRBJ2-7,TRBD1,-,CASSQKTGDNEQYF,TGTGCCAGCAGTCAAAAAACAGGGGATAACGAGCAGTACTTC
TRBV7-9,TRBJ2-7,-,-,CASSPPRKEQYF,TGTGCCAGCAGCCCGCCGAGGAAGGAGCAGTACTTC
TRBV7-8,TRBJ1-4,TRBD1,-,CASSFGRDRKNEKLFF,TGTGCCAGCAGCTTTGGTCGGGACAGGAAAAATGAAAAACTGTTTTTT
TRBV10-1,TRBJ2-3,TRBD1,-,CASQDRSYDTQYF,TGCGCCAGCCAGGACAGGAGTTATGATACGCAGTATTTT
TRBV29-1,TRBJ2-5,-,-,CSSPLLGGETQYF,TGCAGCTCTCCGCTTCTAGGCGGGGAGACCCAGTACTTC
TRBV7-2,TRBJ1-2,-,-,CASSLLTAYGYTF,TGTGCCAGCAGCTTATTGACAGCCTATGGCTACACCTTC
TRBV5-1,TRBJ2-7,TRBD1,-,CASSPPGQPFYEQYF,TGCGCCAGCAGCCCCCCGGGACAGCCTTTTTACGAGCAGTACTTC
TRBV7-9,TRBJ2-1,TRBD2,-,CASSFPGLARLDEQFF,TGTGCCAGCAGCTTCCCGGGACTAGCGAGGTTGGATGAGCAGTTCTTC
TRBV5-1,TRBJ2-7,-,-,CASREGHLYEQYF,TGCGCCAGCAGAGAGGGACACCTCTACGAGCAGTACTTC
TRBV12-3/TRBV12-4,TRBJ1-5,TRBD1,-,CASSRDSRQPQHF,TGTGCCAGCAGTCGGGACAGCCGGCAGCCCCAGCATTTT
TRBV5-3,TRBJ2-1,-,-,CARSLAKLGRAYNEQFF,TGTGCCAGAAGCTTGGCCAAACTCGGTCGGGCCTACAATGAGCAGTTCTTC
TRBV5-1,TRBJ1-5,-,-,CASSLSGQPNQPQHF,TGCGCCAGCAGCTTAAGTGGACAGCCCAATCAGCCCCAGCATTTT
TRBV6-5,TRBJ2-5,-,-,CASSFPATGQETQYF,TGTGCCAGCAGTTTCCCTGCGACAGGCCAAGAGACCCAGTACTTC
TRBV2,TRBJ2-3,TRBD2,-,CASSELAGGSGTDTQYF,TGTGCCAGCAGTGAACTAGCGGGAGGTTCAGGCACAGATACGCAGTATTTT
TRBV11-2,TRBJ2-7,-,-,CASSLGAGAYEQYF,TGTGCCAGCAGCTTAGGGGCAGGGGCCTACGAGCAGTACTTC
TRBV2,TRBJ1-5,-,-,CASSRTGGQPQHF,TGTGCCAGCTCCCGGACGGGGGGACAGCCCCAGCATTTT
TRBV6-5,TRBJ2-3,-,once,CASMAGSADTQYF,TGTGCCAGCATGGCAGGGTCGGCAGATACGCAGTATTTT
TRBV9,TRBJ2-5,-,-,CASSPSAGTETQYF,TGTGCCAGCAGCCCTAGCGCGGGAACGGAGACCCAGTACTTC
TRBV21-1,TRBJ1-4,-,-,CASSKAHLRRPKGTLAATNEKLFF,TGTGCCAGCAGCAAAGCGCACCTGCGTCGTCCGAAGGGGACACTTGCTGCAACTAATGAAAAACTGTTTTTT
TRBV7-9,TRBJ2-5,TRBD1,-,CASSRDRAGETQYF,TGTGCCAGCAGCCGGGACAGGGCAGGGGAGACCCAGTACTTC
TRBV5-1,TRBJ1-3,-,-,CASSFGRGEGNTIYF,TGCGCCAGCAGCTTTGGGCGCGGGGAGGGAAACACCATATATTTT
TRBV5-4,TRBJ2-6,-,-,CASSPDSSGANVLTF,TGTGCCAGCAGCCCAGACAGCTCTGGGGCCAACGTCCTGACTTTC
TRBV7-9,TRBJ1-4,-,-,CASSLQGGVGLFF,TGTGCCAGCAGCTTACAGGGAGGTGTGGGACTGTTTTTT
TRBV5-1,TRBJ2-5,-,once,CASTSLGGGETQYF,TGCGCCAGCACCAGTCTCGGAGGCGGGGAGACCCAGTACTTC
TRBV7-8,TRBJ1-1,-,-,CASSFVGNTEAFF,TGTGCCAGCAGCTTCGTCGGGAACACTGAAGCTTTCTTT
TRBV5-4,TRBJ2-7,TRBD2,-,CASSNGGGSSYEQYF,TGTGCCAGCAGCAACGGGGGGGGTAGCTCCTACGAGCAGTACTTC
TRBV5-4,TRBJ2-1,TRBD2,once,CASSSTWGGLAGGNEQFF,TGTGCCAGCAGCTCGACTTGGGGTGGGCTAGCGGGGGGCAATGAGCAGTTCTTC
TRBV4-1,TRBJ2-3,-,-,CASSQGGAGDTQYF,TGCGCCAGCAGCCAAGGCGGGGCGGGGGATACGCAGTATTTT
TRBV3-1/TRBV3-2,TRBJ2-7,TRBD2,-,CASSRGTSGSYEQYF,TGTGCCAGCAGCCGAGGGACTAGCGGGAGCTACGAGCAGTACTTC
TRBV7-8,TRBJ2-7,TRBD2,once,CASSILAGGREQYF,TGTGCCAGCAGCATTCTAGCGGGAGGTAGGGAGCAGTACTTC
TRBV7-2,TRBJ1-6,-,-,CASSFPGPQGPAGSPLHF,TGTGCCAGCAGCTTTCCCGGCCCTCAGGGGCCCGCCGGTTCACCCCTCCACTTT
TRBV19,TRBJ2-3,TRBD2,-,CASRTTGAGVTDTQYF,TGTGCCAGTAGGACCACTGGAGCGGGGGTCACAGATACGCAGTATTTT
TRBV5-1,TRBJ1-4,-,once,CASSTGQTTNEKLFF,TGCGCCAGCAGCACCGGACAGACAACTAATGAAAAACTGTTTTTT
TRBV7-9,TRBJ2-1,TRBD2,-,CASTMGLAGGPGGWQFF,TGTGCCAGCACCATGGGACTAGCGGGGGGCCCCGGTGGATGGCAGTTCTTC
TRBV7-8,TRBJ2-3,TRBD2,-,CASSLLGGASGGDTQYF,TGTGCCAGCAGCTTGCTGGGAGGCGCTAGCGGGGGGGATACGCAGTATTTT
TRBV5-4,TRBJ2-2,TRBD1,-,CASSRTGGGELFF,TGTGCCAGCAGCAGAACAGGGGGCGGGGAGCTGTTTTTT